This TCR beta chain was sequenced for a study of Tregs in tolerant kidney transplant recipients. The CDR3 extends over 14 amino acids. The V end lost 0 bases, the J end lost 6 bases, and 7 bases lay between the germline ends. Germline V gene lookup returns CDR1 SGHRS and CDR2 YFSETQ. Sequencing was performed with immunoSEQ multiplex PCR; in TCRdb, only in-frame clones are kept and a portion is missing. This sample has about 81,000 clones, with about 91% found just once. General study points: Tregs expanded with activated donor B cells seemed most donor-specific.

The nonmyeloablative bone marrow transplants came from related graft donors, with transient mixed chimerism. This clone has a handful of counts. Its antigen remains unknown. The same CDR3 also results from other DNA sequences found in this sample. This sequence originates from a human patient who received a combined kidney and bone marrow transplant. The T cells may come from the graft donor. The chain links TRBV5-1 to TRBJ1-6; D call uncertain. The sample here was CD4+ T cells from blood (PBMCs), taken 24 months after the transplant. CDR3: CASSLAGSNSPLHF. DNA for the CDR3: TGCGCCAGCAGCTTGGCCGGGAGTAATTCACCCCTCCACTTT.